The rows below give T cell receptor beta chains drawn from one sample of a study of spatial heterogeneity in lung cancer. TCRdb fed the 5' RACE reads into MiXCR, producing one record per CDR3 protein. The table lists about 92,000 distinct CDR3 sequences, roughly 12% of them singletons. The sequencing here drew on PBMCs, taken at surgery. All receptors derive from a male donor with early-stage non-small cell lung cancer. Both conserved end residues are part of each CDR3.

j_call: TRBJ2-1
v_call: TRBV28
cdr3_aa: CASSLTQGRDEQFF

j_call: TRBJ2-3
v_call: TRBV5-1
cdr3_aa: CASSLELASTDTQYF

j_call: TRBJ1-4
v_call: TRBV4-1
cdr3_aa: CASSQDGAGRNEKLFF

j_call: TRBJ2-7
v_call: TRBV27
cdr3_aa: CASRSTGQGFEQYF

j_call: TRBJ2-7
v_call: TRBV29-1
cdr3_aa: CSGGRGRGYEQYF

j_call: TRBJ1-5
v_call: TRBV6-2/TRBV6-3
cdr3_aa: CASRTDGNSNQPQHF

j_call: TRBJ2-1
v_call: TRBV7-9
cdr3_aa: CASSATSGVNDEQFF

j_call: TRBJ1-5
v_call: TRBV5-6
cdr3_aa: CASSVLGHLNQPQHF

j_call: TRBJ2-6
v_call: TRBV30
cdr3_aa: CAWATGSGANVLTF

j_call: TRBJ1-1
v_call: TRBV5-1
cdr3_aa: CASSRSDPTEAFF

j_call: TRBJ1-6
v_call: TRBV11-2
cdr3_aa: CASSLWGAGSNSPLHF

j_call: TRBJ2-7
v_call: TRBV28
cdr3_aa: CASSWGDRGPQYF

j_call: TRBJ2-1
v_call: TRBV28
cdr3_aa: CASSLRGADHGNEQFF

j_call: TRBJ2-7
v_call: TRBV29-1
cdr3_aa: CSVSDSRRSYEQYF

j_call: TRBJ1-2
v_call: TRBV7-2
cdr3_aa: CASSLGGSNYGYTF